The clone carrying this TCR beta chain has only a few counts. Antigen: not known. The data stem from a study of CD8+CD57+ T cells in acquired aplastic anemia. Study context: Healthy donors had, on average, around 11 million reads for their CD4+ cells.

Notes on the study in general: No significant patient-versus-control difference appeared in CD8+ Simpson's diversity. Some 30 shared CD8+ CDR3s appeared highly expressed within patients' immunodominant clones.

Per the germline V gene, CDR1 is SQVTM and CDR2 is ANQGSEA. The V gene lost 3 bases and the J gene lost 7 bases, with 18 bases spanning the gap. The CDR3 length is 14 residues. Template material for TCR beta VDJ and CDR3 profiling consisted of genomic DNA. TCRdb reprocessed the reads with MiXCR, giving one entry per CDR3 protein. The sample records roughly 160,000 distinct CDR3 sequences, 55% to 70% being singletons. This chain uses TRBV29-1 with TRBJ1-2; D might be TRBD1 (5 bases). Sequencing was done on a sample of sorted CD4+, CD8+, or CD8+CD57+ T cells (not recorded which) from PBMCs. The sequence derives from a human donor in good health. CDR3 DNA sequence: TGCAGCGTTGAGGTCTGGCAGGGAGGAGGTGGCTACACCTTC. It is translated as CSVEVWQGGGGYTF.